This T cell receptor (beta chain) stems from a study of cytotoxic CD8 clonotypes in ibrutinib-treated CLL. In the study overall: Mean per-sample yields comprised just over 250,000 productive templates and 85,000 to 100,000 productive rearrangements.

The CDR3 sequence is 12 residues long. Trimming removed 8 bases at V and 2 bases at J, with 12 bases between. CDR1 is SQVTM, CDR2 ANQGSEA, per germline. Study-wide findings and caveats: The study found baseline clonality above age-matched healthy donors, tracking circulating CD8+ T-cell counts.

Concerning this clone itself: Antigen: not known.

Sequenced by immunoSEQ multiplex PCR; TCRdb stores in-frame clones only, minus some. The table shows approximately 33,000 clones, with around 70% occurring only once. Sample: PBMCs, taken before ibrutinib treatment. The chain employs TRBV29-1 and TRBJ1-1, with D unresolved. The clonotype originates from a human donor with chronic lymphocytic leukemia. The DNA of the CDR3 is TGCAGCTTCCGGTCCGGCAACACTGAAGCTTTCTTT. Amino acids: CSFRSGNTEAFF.